Listed here are 5 T cell receptor beta chains from one sample, sequenced in a study of early T cells in non-severe SARS-CoV-2 infection. Using its own MiXCR run on the 5' RACE reads, TCRdb lists one record per CDR3 protein. Of 70,000 to 85,000 distinct CDR3 sequences listed, 10% to 15% are singletons. The specimen was whole blood. The receptors were sampled from an adult who was a healthcare worker with PCR-confirmed SARS-CoV-2 infection or an uninfected control (not recorded which).

The rearrangement uses TRBV21-1 and TRBJ2-1; the table's TRBD1 call for D was not verified on the DNA. TRBV21-1 is assigned pseudogene status. CDR3 size: 17 residues. The CDR3 region has the DNA TGTGCCAGCAGCAAAACGGGTGGGCGGGACGAGTTGGCGTGGCAGTTCTTC. Protein sequence: CASSKTGGRDELAWQFF.

This clonotype has only a few counts. The chain links TRBV7-9 to TRBJ1-1; D gene ambiguous. There are 14 residues in the CDR3. V lost 6 bases and J 3 bases, leaving 14 bases between the germline ends. CDR1 and CDR2 (germline): SEHNR, FQNEAQ (reference sequence). CDR3 DNA sequence: TGTGCCAGCAGGGCCCCTCTCCAGGACACTGAAGCTTTCTTT. Its protein is CASRAPLQDTEAFF.

This clonotype showed up many times. V usage is TRBV19 and J usage is TRBJ2-7; perhaps D is TRBD1 or TRBD2 (5 bases each). The length of the CDR3 is 15 residues. Germline V gene sequence: CDR1 LNHDA, CDR2 SQIVND (reference sequence). Trimming pared 4 bases from V and 2 bases from J, leaving 15 bases between. The CDR3: CASSTRDGSAYEQYF. The CDR3 DNA reads as TGTGCCAGTAGTACCCGGGACGGCTCGGCCTACGAGCAGTACTTC.

The chain recombines TRBV11-2 with TRBJ1-1; 7 bases fit TRBD1. From germline, CDR1 is SGHAT and CDR2 FQNNGV. The J segment lost 4 bases and the V segment lost 5 bases, leaving 10 bases of the junction unmatched. CDR3 length equals 15 residues. CDR3 DNA sequence: TGTGCCAGCAGCGGCGGACAGGCCCGGGGCACTGAAGCTTTCTTT. This encodes CASSGGQARGTEAFF.

J is TRBJ2-1 and V is TRBV2; D remains unclear. V was pared by 5 bases and J by 5 bases, with 13 bases between. The CDR3 contains 14 residues. Germline-derived CDR1 and CDR2 are SNHLY and FYNNEI. Here the CDR3 DNA reads TGTGCCAGCAGTTCTGTCAACGGTAACAATGAGCAGTTCTTC. It encodes CASSSVNGNNEQFF. Full variable domain (remainder filled in from reference TRBV2 and TRBJ2-1): EPEVTQTPSHQVTQMGQEVILRCVPISNHLYFYWYRQILGQKVEFLVSFYNNEISEKSEIFDDQFSVERPDGSNFTLKIRSTKLEDSAMYFCASSSVNGNNEQFFGPGTRLTVL.